The 3 T cell receptor beta chains given below trace back to one sample, sequenced in a study of CXCR3-negative and CXCR3-positive naive CD8 T cells. These receptors have no known antigen. cDNA libraries for TRB were generated by 5' RACE incorporating UMI labels. From its re-call of the 5' RACE reads, TCRdb lists each CDR3 protein once, without DNA. The listing records some 140,000 distinct CDR3 sequences. Regarding the study as a whole: Compared with CXCR3-negative naive cells, CXCR3-positive naive cells showed more hydrophobic TRB CDR3s.

Sequenced: naive CXCR3+ CD8+ T cells from blood. Regarding subset: CD45RO-CCR7+CD27+CD95- naive CD8+ T cells expressing CXCR3 (TNR3+). These receptors originate from a human donor in good health. Some clones in this sample may be carry-over from other donors' samples.

J is TRBJ1-2 and V is TRBV19. Germline lookup yields CDR1 LNHDA and CDR2 SQIVND (reference sequence). The CDR3 is made up of 13 amino acids. The CDR3: CASSTDGRYGYTF.

The chain is built from TRBV30 and TRBJ1-5; TCRdb calls TRBD1, which cannot be checked without DNA. The CDR3 loop spans 15 amino acids. Per the germline V gene, CDR1 is GTSNPN and CDR2 is SVGIG (reference sequence). This chain's CDR3 is CAWRPRETGLEPQHF. Full variable domain (rest looked up from reference TRBV30 and TRBJ1-5): SQTIHQWPATLVQPVGSPLSLECTVEGTSNPNLYWYRQAAGRGLQLLFYSVGIGQISSEVPQNLSASRPQDRQFILSSKKLLLSDSGFYLCAWRPRETGLEPQHFGDGTRLSIL.

The CDR3 loop reads CASSTTGGTEAFF. The V and J genes are TRBV13 and TRBJ1-1; the D call from TCRdb, TRBD1, cannot be confirmed without DNA. The germline V gene encodes CDR1 PRHDT and CDR2 FYEKMQ (reference sequence). This CDR3 region has 13 residues.